Here is one T cell receptor (beta chain) with its context. Its cognate antigen is unknown. Roughly 90,000 TCR templates per sample were sequenced. Some clones are missing from TCRdb's copy, which holds only in-frame ones; the method was immunoSEQ multiplex PCR. The sample gives some 100,000 clones, 94% of which show up once; around 0.6% is in the top ten. The data are from a study of siplizumab effects on memory and regulatory T cells. General study points: Proliferating Tregs from siplizumab cultures lacked functional confirmation of suppression. Fewer alloreactive sequences mapped to unstimulated CD4+ memory cells under siplizumab.

This sequence originates from a human donor in good health. The sequenced sample was Tregs sorted from blood.

Here the CDR3 reads CSGIWQGAVNTGELFF. The CDR3 region has the DNA TGCAGCGGGATTTGGCAGGGGGCAGTGAACACCGGGGAGCTGTTTTTT. The chain is built from TRBV29-1 and TRBJ2-2; TRBD1 aligns across 8 bases. V shed 7 bases and J 1 base; nucleotides not matched to a gene: 11. Germline CDR1 and CDR2: SQVTM and ANQGSEA. The CDR3 consists of 16 residues.